Below are 28 T cell receptor beta chains sequenced from a single sample in a study of shared clonotypes between healthy human individuals. TCRdb keeps only in-frame clones here, not all; method: immunoSEQ multiplex PCR. In the table there are about 1.5 million clones, 95% to 99% of which are singletons. Input material: naive CD4+ T cells sorted from blood. The sample's subset: CD45RA+ positively selected. The receptors were gathered from a man aged 30 to 45 in good health.

The gene calls are TRBV5-1 and TRBJ2-7; D is possibly TRBD2 (7 bases). CDR3 length: 16 amino acids. With 5 bases removed from V and 7 bases from J, the gap between germline ends came to 25 bases. Germline CDR1 and CDR2: SGHRS and YFSETQ. Here the CDR3 DNA reads TGCGCCAGCAGTTCCGCGTGGGCGGGGGCTATGGGTGAGCAGTACTTC. Its protein product is CASSSAWAGAMGEQYF.

This sequence joins TRBV6-4 and TRBJ2-7, with TRBD2 matching over 7 bases. The CDR3 has 14 amino acids. Trimming cost V 4 bases and J 2 bases; bases outside gene matches: 5. Germline CDR1 reads MRHNA; CDR2 reads SNTAGT. CDR3 in amino acids: CASSASAGPYEQYF. The CDR3 coding sequence is TGTGCCAGCAGTGCTTCAGCGGGACCCTACGAGCAGTACTTC.

The chain joins TRBV6-4 to TRBJ1-2, with 9 bases that match TRBD1. Germline CDR1 is MRHNA and CDR2 is SNTAGT. The CDR3 sequence is 16 residues long. With 0 bases clipped from V and 8 bases from J, the junction kept 10 bases outside the gene matches. CDR3 nucleotides: TGTGCCAGCAGTGACTCGGGACAGGGTTGGCCTTGGGGCTACACCTTC. Its protein is CASSDSGQGWPWGYTF.

The chain combines TRBV7-8 with TRBJ2-7, with 11 positions matching TRBD1. This CDR3 is 15 amino acids long. Germline V lookup: CDR1 SGHVS, CDR2 FQNEAQ. The V segment lost 5 bases and the J segment 3 bases; nucleotides outside the gene matches: 6. CDR3: CASSPTGTGGYEQYF. For the CDR3, the DNA is TGTGCCAGCAGCCCAACCGGGACAGGGGGCTACGAGCAGTACTTC.

The rearrangement links TRBV28 to TRBJ2-1, with 7 positions matching TRBD2. Per the germline V gene, CDR1 is MDHEN and CDR2 is SYDVKM. V gave up 4 bases and J gave up 6 bases; unmatched junction bases: 3. The CDR3 has 13 amino acids. The CDR3 loop reads CASSSGGSNEQFF. DNA of the CDR3: TGTGCCAGCAGTTCGGGCGGGAGCAATGAGCAGTTCTTC.

V usage is TRBV18 and J usage is TRBJ2-1; D is possibly TRBD1 (6 bases). Germline lookup yields CDR1 KGHSH and CDR2 LQKENI. V was cut by 3 bases and J by 0 bases, with 12 bases left in between. There are 16 residues in the CDR3. CDR3 bases: TGTGCCAGCTCACCTACAGGGCGACGCTCCTACAATGAGCAGTTCTTC. Protein product: CASSPTGRRSYNEQFF.

The chain has TRBV5-1 and TRBJ2-5; unclear D gene. The germline gives CDR1 SGHRS, CDR2 YFSETQ. This CDR3 is built from 16 residues. Trimming pared 0 bases from V and 0 bases from J, leaving 12 bases between. CDR3: CASSLGQAMYQETQYF. The DNA of the CDR3 is TGCGCCAGCAGCTTGGGCCAGGCGATGTACCAAGAGACCCAGTACTTC.

The rearrangement uses TRBV2 and TRBJ1-2; a weak D match, TRBD1 (6 bases). The V and J ends lost 4 bases and 4 bases respectively, with 16 bases between them. Germline-derived CDR1 and CDR2 are SNHLY and FYNNEI. The CDR3 is made up of 15 amino acids. CDR3 region: CASSARDTAGYGYTF. The CDR3 nucleotides read TGTGCCAGCAGTGCCCGGGACACCGCGGGCTATGGCTACACCTTC.

The count of this clone is one. The rearrangement joins TRBV5-4 to TRBJ2-7, with no clear D. Germline V CDR1 and CDR2: SGHNT, YYREEE (reference sequence). V was pared by 6 bases and J by 0 bases, with 10 bases between. The CDR3 extends over 13 amino acids. CDR3 nucleotide sequence: TGTGCCAGCAAATCGGGCGGCTCCTACGAGCAGTACTTC. Its translation is CASKSGGSYEQYF.

The chain uses TRBV7-2 and TRBJ2-2; TRBD2 agrees at 10 bases. J lost 4 bases, V lost 7 bases, and 12 bases had no gene match. The CDR3 is 17 residues long. Germline-derived CDR1 and CDR2 are SGHTA and FQGNSA. CDR3 amino acids: CASIPWASGSPTGELFF. The CDR3, as DNA: TGTGCCAGCATCCCCTGGGCTAGCGGGAGTCCCACCGGGGAGCTGTTTTTT.

Turning to this clone: Other nucleotide sequences from this sample produce the same CDR3. The chain links TRBV5-1 to TRBJ2-7; D gene unclear. Germline V CDR1 and CDR2: SGHRS, YFSETQ. The CDR3 runs to 13 residues. V lost 0 bases, J lost 3 bases, and 7 bases lay in between. CDR3 protein: CASSLGTDYEQYF. The CDR3 DNA reads as TGCGCCAGCAGCTTGGGGACGGACTACGAGCAGTACTTC.

J is TRBJ2-2 and V is TRBV7-8, with D possibly matching TRBD2 (5 bases). The CDR3 consists of 15 residues. Deletions cut 8 bases from V and 2 bases from J, with 15 bases between. From germline, CDR1 is SGHVS and CDR2 FQNEAQ. The CDR3 reads CASGERTYNTGELFF. CDR3 nucleotide sequence: TGTGCCAGCGGGGAGCGGACTTATAACACCGGGGAGCTGTTTTTT.

The rearrangement joins TRBV5-4 to TRBJ2-1; the D gene is possibly TRBD2 (6 bases). The CDR3 covers 12 residues. Germline V gene lookup returns CDR1 SGHNT and CDR2 YYREEE (reference sequence). V gave up 4 bases and J gave up 13 bases, with 15 bases separating them. CDR3 DNA sequence: TGTGCCAGCAGCCTAAGCCCGGGAGCTCAGTTCTTC. Translating gives CASSLSPGAQFF.

The rearrangement joins TRBV27 to TRBJ2-1, with 7 bases that match TRBD1. The ends lost 9 bases at V and 3 bases at J; junction bases unmatched: 8. Germline V gene sequence: CDR1 MNHEY, CDR2 SMNVEV (reference sequence). The CDR3 consists of 14 residues. This CDR3 reads CASSRDRDYNEQFF. In nucleotides, the CDR3 is TGTGCCAGTTCAAGGGACAGAGACTACAATGAGCAGTTCTTC.

On this clone: The same CDR3 arises from other DNA sequences in this sample as well. The chain carries TRBV28 and TRBJ1-5, with 8 nucleotides matching TRBD1. This CDR3 is 15 amino acids long. Germline CDR1 and CDR2: MDHEN and SYDVKM. V shed 3 bases and J 2 bases; nucleotides not matched to a gene: 3. This CDR3 reads CASSLAGGGNQPQHF. The DNA for the CDR3 is TGTGCCAGCAGTTTGGCAGGGGGCGGCAATCAGCCCCAGCATTTT.

The V gene is TRBV14, the J gene TRBJ1-1; 7 bases align to TRBD1. CDR1 and CDR2 (germline): SGHDN, FVKESK. This CDR3 is built from 18 residues. Trimming took 5 bases from V and 1 from J; bases not matched to a gene: 16. The CDR3 protein is CASSIRTGPPKENTEAFF. CDR3 sequence (DNA): TGTGCCAGCAGCATACGGACAGGCCCACCGAAGGAGAACACTGAAGCTTTCTTT.

The V and J genes are TRBV11-1 and TRBJ2-7; the D call may be TRBD1 or TRBD2 (5 bases each). Germline assignment: CDR1 SGHAT and CDR2 FQDESV (reference sequence). The CDR3 extends over 14 amino acids. Trimming removed 7 bases from V and 4 bases from J, with 17 bases in between. The CDR3 DNA reads as TGTGCCAGCACCACCAGGGACCGGAGGTACGAGCAGTACTTC. Translated, it gives CASTTRDRRYEQYF.

This chain links TRBV7-9 with TRBJ1-1, with a weak D call TRBD1 (6 bases). Germline CDR1 reads SEHNR; CDR2 reads FQNEAQ (reference sequence). This CDR3 is built from 14 residues. V was shortened by 5 bases and J by 3 bases, with 13 bases between the two germline ends. The CDR3 DNA sequence: TGTGCCAGCAGCCCTAGGCAGGGGCACACTGAAGCTTTCTTT. Protein product: CASSPRQGHTEAFF.

The V gene is TRBV18, the J gene TRBJ2-1; the D gene is possibly TRBD1 (5 bases). Trimming cost V 3 bases and J 3 bases, with 30 bases left between them. This CDR3 has 21 amino acids. The germline V gene has CDR1 KGHSH and CDR2 LQKENI. This chain's CDR3 is CASSPKSGALILTPDYNEQFF. The CDR3 DNA reads as TGTGCCAGCTCACCTAAATCTGGGGCCTTGATTCTTACCCCGGACTACAATGAGCAGTTCTTC.

This sequence joins TRBV25-1 and TRBJ1-1; D gene ambiguous. Germline V gene lookup returns CDR1 MGHDK and CDR2 SYGVNS. CDR3 size: 13 residues. V was pared by 5 bases and J by 6 bases, with 13 bases between. The CDR3, as DNA: TGTGCCAGCAGTTTCAGCGGGCGGCCTGAAGCTTTCTTT. Translated, it gives CASSFSGRPEAFF.

The chain is built from TRBV5-1 and TRBJ2-1; D unresolved. CDR3 size: 14 residues. Germline CDR1 is SGHRS and CDR2 is YFSETQ. V was shortened by 0 bases and J by 7 bases, with 11 bases between the two germline ends. The CDR3 loop is CASSLVPSGNEQFF. The CDR3 bases are TGCGCCAGCAGCTTGGTCCCCTCTGGAAATGAGCAGTTCTTC.

In regard to this clone: The sample holds other DNA sequences that translate to the same CDR3. The chain employs TRBV9 and TRBJ2-1; the match to TRBD1 covers 10 bases. V shed 4 bases, J shed 3 bases, and the junction held 4 bases outside the gene matches. Germline values: CDR1 SGDLS, CDR2 YYNGEE. The CDR3 covers 15 residues. This CDR3 is CASSPRTGGYNEQFF. CDR3 nucleotide sequence: TGTGCCAGCAGCCCTCGGACAGGGGGCTACAATGAGCAGTTCTTC.

This chain links TRBV14 with TRBJ2-1, with 10 bases fitting TRBD2. This CDR3 is built from 15 residues. Trimming at V came to 2 bases and at J to 9 bases, leaving 7 bases not matched to a gene. The germline V gene encodes CDR1 SGHDN and CDR2 FVKESK. The CDR3 coding sequence is TGTGCCAGCAGCCAAACCAGCGGGAGGGGTTTTGAGCAGTTCTTC. Translated, it gives CASSQTSGRGFEQFF.

This clone was detected only once. The chain has TRBV18 and TRBJ2-5, with 9 nucleotides matching TRBD2. CDR1 and CDR2 from the germline V gene are KGHSH and LQKENI. The CDR3 spans 17 residues. V was clipped by 1 base and J by 4 bases; unmatched bases: 10. In DNA, the CDR3 is TGTGCCAGCTCACCACTCTCGGGCGGGAGGGCAGGAGAGACCCAGTACTTC. Translating it yields CASSPLSGGRAGETQYF.

This chain joins TRBV29-1 and TRBJ2-3; D unresolved. V lost 7 bases and J 1 base, leaving 9 bases between the germline ends. CDR1 is SQVTM, CDR2 ANQGSEA, per germline. There are 12 residues in the CDR3. CDR3 sequence reads: CSAGWGTDTQYF. The CDR3 bases are TGCAGCGCTGGGTGGGGCACAGATACGCAGTATTTT.

The V and J genes are TRBV30 and TRBJ1-5; D not certain. V dropped 2 bases and J dropped 3 bases, with 5 bases sitting between them. The CDR3 length is 12 residues. Per the germline V gene, CDR1 is GTSNPN and CDR2 is SVGIG (reference sequence). DNA of the CDR3: TGTGCCTGGAGTTCGGACAATCAGCCCCAGCATTTT. It specifies CAWSSDNQPQHF.

The chain couples TRBV5-1 to TRBJ2-1; 8 positions agree with TRBD2. The V and J ends lost 0 bases and 9 bases, in that order; junction bases with no gene match: 8. CDR1 and CDR2 from the germline V gene are SGHRS and YFSETQ. This CDR3 has 15 residues. The CDR3 DNA follows: TGCGCCAGCAGCTTGGCTTGGCAGGGACTAGGTGAGCAGTTCTTC. Residues: CASSLAWQGLGEQFF. Combining the CDR3 with reference TRBV5-1 and TRBJ2-1 gives the whole variable domain KAGVTQTPRYLIKTRGQQVTLSCSPISGHRSVSWYQQTPGQGLQFLFEYFSETQRNKGNFPGRFSGRQFSNSRSEMNVSTLELGDSALYLCASSLAWQGLGEQFFGPGTRLTVL.

J is TRBJ1-1 and V is TRBV6-1; D is possibly TRBD1 (6 bases). Trimming cost V 6 bases and J 13 bases, with 18 bases left between them. The CDR3 length is 12 residues. The germline CDR1 and CDR2 sequences are MNHNS and SASEGT. The CDR3 region has the DNA TGTGCCAGCAGCGGAGACAGGAGGGGAGTTTTCTTT. Its translation: CASSGDRRGVFF.